What follows is one TCR beta chain and its context. The data belong to a study of shared clonotypes between healthy human individuals. The team ran DNA from unsorted PBMCs on ten immunoSEQ deep assay plates for sequencing. The data were produced by immunoSEQ multiplex PCR, yet TCRdb's version contains in-frame clones alone and is incomplete. The data hold approximately 500,000 clones, with almost 80% observed a single time. V was pared by 5 bases and J by 8 bases, with 18 bases between. Germline assignment: CDR1 LNHDA and CDR2 SQIVND (reference sequence). This CDR3 spans 14 amino acids. The chain joins TRBV19 to TRBJ1-1, with D possibly TRBD1 on 5 matching bases. This sequence originates from a woman aged 40 to 50 in good health. Some clones in this sample may be carry-over from other donors' samples. Source material: PBMCs. The CDR3 sequence is CASSPVGRGEEAFF. The CDR3 DNA reads TGTGCCAGTAGTCCGGTGGGGAGAGGGGAAGAAGCTTTCTTT.